This paragraph reports one TCR beta chain. Its antigen is as yet unknown. The data were obtained in a study of T cells after yellow fever vaccination. The study, taken as a whole, reports: It was the secondary response that reached its peak faster, day 5 versus 15, but it was weaker.

This CDR3 spans 16 amino acids. Germline trimming cut 1 base from V and 6 bases from J; bases unmatched to any gene: 6. The V gene's germline CDR1 is MNHEY and CDR2 SVGEGT. MiXCR, applied by TCRdb to the 5' RACE reads, yields one record per CDR3 protein. The sample includes about 63,000 distinct CDR3 sequences, 7.4% of them seen just once. The starting material was CD8+ T cells sorted from PBMCs, obtained 15 days after the yellow fever booster vaccination. V is TRBV6-2 or TRBV6-3 and J is TRBJ2-1, with TRBD2 matching 10 bases. This receptor was identified in a man aged 30-40 years who received the YFV17D yellow fever vaccine. Here the CDR3 DNA reads TGTGCCAGCAGTTACTTTCTAGCGGGAGTCGGCAATGAGCAGTTCTTC. The encoded protein is CASSYFLAGVGNEQFF.